The 31 T cell receptor beta chains below come from one sample, sequenced in a study of cytotoxic CD8 clonotypes in ibrutinib-treated CLL. Profiling relied on immunoSEQ multiplex PCR, and the TCRdb table lists in-frame clones only, not all of them. The table includes about 270,000 clones, approximately 76% detected once. The sequenced sample was PBMCs, obtained at disease progression, from a patient treated with ibrutinib. These receptors were collected from a human donor with chronic lymphocytic leukemia.

The chain links TRBV6-6 to TRBJ2-1; D call uncertain. The germline gives CDR1 MNHNY, CDR2 SVGAGI (reference sequence). V lost 5 bases and J 1 base, leaving 3 bases between the germline ends. The CDR3 contains 12 residues. The CDR3 loop reads CASSQSYNEQFF. The CDR3 coding sequence is TGTGCCAGCAGTCAGTCCTACAATGAGCAGTTCTTC.

As regards this clone: This clone may be a read error of a much larger clone one base away. This chain uses TRBV5-1 with TRBJ1-1; no clear D. This CDR3 has 13 residues. The V and J ends lost 0 bases and 1 base respectively, with 4 bases between them. Germline V gene data show CDR1 as SGHRS and CDR2 as YFSETQ. CDR3 amino acids: CASSLEENTEAFF. CDR3 coding DNA: TGCGCCAGCAGCTTGGAGGAGAACACTGAAGCTTTCTTT.

The sample holds one count of this clone. The chain couples TRBV7-2 to TRBJ2-5; D is ambiguous. CDR1 is SGHTA and CDR2 is FQGNSA in the germline V gene. The V and J ends lost 3 bases and 8 bases respectively, with 13 bases between them. The CDR3 extends over 13 amino acids. CDR3 residues: CASSFSPGPTQYF. The CDR3 DNA sequence: TGTGCCAGCAGCTTTTCACCCGGGCCCACCCAGTACTTC.

The J gene is TRBJ1-2, the V gene TRBV19, with 12 bases aligning to TRBD1. With 9 bases clipped from V and 4 bases from J, the junction kept 15 bases outside the gene matches. The germline CDR1 and CDR2 sequences are LNHDA and SQIVND (reference sequence). The CDR3 is 17 amino acids. The CDR3 here is CASQKRVGTGGVYGYTF. CDR3 nucleotides: TGTGCCAGCCAAAAGAGGGTCGGGACAGGGGGCGTCTATGGCTACACCTTC.

The gene calls are TRBV6-1 and TRBJ1-2; perhaps TRBD1 as D (6 bases). Germline V gene data show CDR1 as MNHNS and CDR2 as SASEGT. The CDR3 is made up of 14 amino acids. V gave up 5 bases and J gave up 3 bases, with 13 bases separating them. The CDR3, as DNA: TGTGCCAGCAGTCGGGGGGGCGCGGACTATGGCTACACCTTC. Encoded protein: CASSRGGADYGYTF.

The chain carries TRBV28 and TRBJ2-4; maybe TRBD2 (6 bases). V lost 3 bases and J lost 15, with 15 bases in between. Germline lookup yields CDR1 MDHEN and CDR2 SYDVKM. The CDR3 loop spans 12 amino acids. In DNA, the CDR3 is TGTGCCAGCAGTTTGTGGGGGGACCCGATGTACTTC. It translates to CASSLWGDPMYF.

This clone was seen just once. V and J are TRBV7-2 and TRBJ2-7, with D possibly TRBD2 on 5 matching bases. The germline CDR1 and CDR2 sequences are SGHTA and FQGNSA. The V end was cut by 5 bases, the J end by 0 bases, with 17 bases between. The CDR3 contains 16 residues. CDR3 bases: TGTGCCAGCAGCCGGCGAGGGCTAGCAGGCTCCTACGAGCAGTACTTC. Its translation is CASSRRGLAGSYEQYF. Filled out from reference TRBV7-2 and TRBJ2-7, the complete variable domain reads GAGVSQSPSNKVTEKGKDVELRCDPISGHTALYWYRQSLGQGLEFLIYFQGNSAPDKSGLPSDRFSAERTGGSVSTLTIQRTQQEDSAVYLCASSRRGLAGSYEQYFGPGTRLTVT.

The rearrangement joins TRBV5-1 to TRBJ1-5; possibly TRBD1 for D (5 bases). This CDR3 comprises 15 residues. The V gene's germline CDR1 is SGHRS and CDR2 YFSETQ. V gave up 1 base and J gave up 1 base, with 9 bases separating them. The CDR3 nucleotides read TGCGCCAGCAGCTTGACGGGGCTAAGCAATCAGCCCCAGCATTTT. Translated: CASSLTGLSNQPQHF.

This clone was detected once. This chain links TRBV2 with TRBJ1-2, with TRBD1 matching 7 bases. Germline CDR1 SNHLY, CDR2 FYNNEI. The CDR3 runs 14 residues. Trimming at V came to 6 bases and at J to 4 bases, leaving 8 bases not matched to a gene. The CDR3 spells CASSLGTDLYGYTF. In DNA, the CDR3 is TGTGCCAGCAGCCTCGGGACAGACCTCTATGGCTACACCTTC.

The genes are TRBV12-5 and TRBJ2-3, with D unclear. CDR1 and CDR2 (germline): LGHNT, FRNRAP. This CDR3 contains 9 residues. With 5 bases removed from V and 7 bases from J, the gap between germline ends came to 1 base. The CDR3 sequence is CASGNTQYF. In nucleotides, the CDR3 is TGTGCTAGTGGTAATACGCAGTATTTT. Together with reference TRBV12-5 and TRBJ2-3, the CDR3 gives the full variable domain: DARVTQTPRHKVTEMGQEVTMRCQPILGHNTVFWYRQTMMQGLELLAYFRNRAPLDDSGMPKDRFSAEMPDATLATLKIQPSEPRDSAVYFCASGNTQYFGPGTRLTVL.

This clone occurred a few times. In DNA form, the CDR3 reads TGTGCCAGCAGTTTCGAGGGGACGGGAAACACCATATATTTT. It specifies CASSFEGTGNTIYF. The V and J genes are TRBV28 and TRBJ1-3; the D gene is possibly TRBD1 (5 bases). The CDR3 has 14 amino acids. V lost 3 bases and J lost 4, with 10 bases in between. The germline gives CDR1 MDHEN, CDR2 SYDVKM.

The chain recombines TRBV9 with TRBJ2-7; tentatively, D is TRBD1 (5 bases). CDR3 length equals 13 residues. CDR1 is SGDLS, CDR2 YYNGEE, per germline. Trimming took off 0 bases at V and 2 bases at J, with 6 bases between the two ends. Here the CDR3 DNA reads TGTGCCAGCAGCGTAGGACAGACCTACGAGCAGTACTTC. Protein sequence: CASSVGQTYEQYF.

This chain joins TRBV20-1 and TRBJ1-2; D not resolved. Between the trimmed V and J ends, which lost 1 base and 6 bases, there was a span of 6 bases. Germline V gives CDR1 DFQATT, CDR2 SNEGSKA (reference sequence). The CDR3 has 11 amino acids. The CDR3 sequence is CSARGRDGYTF. The CDR3 DNA reads TGCAGTGCTAGAGGGAGGGATGGCTACACCTTC.

This chain connects TRBV27 to TRBJ1-1; D perhaps matches TRBD1 (5 bases). The ends were cut back, 4 bases at V and 1 base at J, with 7 bases in the middle. CDR1 MNHEY and CDR2 SMNVEV come from the germline V gene (reference sequence). This CDR3 is built from 13 residues. The CDR3 nucleotides are TGTGCCAGCAGTTACGGGGCGAACACTGAAGCTTTCTTT. Translating gives CASSYGANTEAFF.

The gene calls are TRBV7-8 and TRBJ2-5; 9 bases agree with TRBD2. The CDR3 has 15 residues. The V segment lost 1 base and the J segment 5 bases; nucleotides outside the gene matches: 5. Per germline, CDR1 SGHVS and CDR2 FQNEAQ. CDR3 DNA sequence: TGTGCCAGCAGCTTAGAGGGACTAGCTGGGGAGACCCAGTACTTC. Translating it yields CASSLEGLAGETQYF.

V usage is TRBV6-5 and J usage is TRBJ2-7, with D possibly TRBD2 on 5 matching bases. V was cut by 5 bases and J by 4 bases, with 15 bases left in between. CDR1 is MNHEY and CDR2 is SVGAGI in the germline V gene. The CDR3 loop spans 14 amino acids. CDR3 coding DNA: TGTGCCAGCAGTCCTGGACGGGGAACATACGAGCAGTACTTC. Its protein product is CASSPGRGTYEQYF.

Here the CDR3 reads CASSLVPPGLKVDEQFF. In nucleotides, the CDR3 is TGTGCCAGCAGCTTAGTTCCCCCGGGGTTAAAGGTTGATGAGCAGTTCTTC. The rearrangement uses TRBV7-6 and TRBJ2-1; D is possibly TRBD2 (5 bases). Germline V gene lookup returns CDR1 SGHVS and CDR2 FNYEAQ. V lost 1 base, J lost 8 bases, and 21 bases lay in between. There are 17 residues in the CDR3. Using reference TRBV7-6 and TRBJ2-1 for the parts outside the CDR3, the full variable domain is GAGVSQSPRYKVTKRGQDVALRCDPISGHVSLYWYRQALGQGPEFLTYFNYEAQQDKSGLPNDRFSAERPEGSISTLTIQRTEQRDSAMYRCASSLVPPGLKVDEQFFGPGTRLTVL.

The CDR3 is CASSQEGPSGRGTDTQYF. The CDR3 nucleotides are TGCGCCAGCAGCCAAGAGGGCCCAAGCGGGAGAGGAACAGATACGCAGTATTTT. The chain couples TRBV4-3 to TRBJ2-3, with TRBD2 identical over 8 bases. The V segment lost 0 bases and the J segment 3 bases; nucleotides outside the gene matches: 11. CDR3 length: 18 amino acids. Germline values: CDR1 LGHNA, CDR2 YSLEER.

The V and J genes are TRBV7-8 and TRBJ2-7; 10 nucleotides line up with TRBD1. This CDR3 contains 14 residues. V trimming: 4 bases; J trimming: 2 bases; junction bases outside the gene matches: 2. Germline CDR1 and CDR2: SGHVS and FQNEAQ. CDR3 nucleotides: TGTGCCAGCAGCTCCGGGACAGGGGCCTACGAGCAGTACTTC. Translation gives CASSSGTGAYEQYF.

This clone showed up many times. This sequence joins TRBV27 and TRBJ1-5, with unresolved D. V was cut by 7 bases and J by 0 bases, with 10 bases left in between. This CDR3 has 14 amino acids. CDR1 is MNHEY, CDR2 SMNVEV, per germline (reference sequence). CDR3: CASTPSHSNQPQHF. Here the CDR3 DNA reads TGTGCCAGCACACCCAGTCATAGCAATCAGCCCCAGCATTTT.

The CDR3 is CASSSPRGAGAPNSSYEQYF. The CDR3 DNA is TGTGCCAGCAGTTCCCCAAGGGGAGCGGGAGCGCCAAACTCCTCCTACGAGCAGTACTTC. The chain joins TRBV27 to TRBJ2-7; TRBD2 matches at 8 bases. The CDR3 length is 20 residues. The ends lost 4 bases at V and 0 bases at J; junction bases unmatched: 20. The germline CDR1 and CDR2 sequences are MNHEY and SMNVEV (reference sequence).

The rearrangement joins TRBV6-6 to TRBJ2-7; D is unclear. CDR1 is MNHNY, CDR2 SVGAGI, per germline (reference sequence). V was pared by 6 bases and J by 2 bases, with 5 bases between. This CDR3 contains 11 residues. The CDR3 reads CASRLAYEQYF. The CDR3 nucleotides are TGTGCCAGCAGACTCGCCTACGAGCAGTACTTC.

The chain couples TRBV28 to TRBJ2-7, with D unclear. Deletions cut 0 bases from V and 2 bases from J, with 5 bases between. The CDR3 runs to 13 residues. CDR1 is MDHEN, CDR2 SYDVKM, per germline. CDR3 protein: CASSLWGPYEQYF. The CDR3 DNA is TGTGCCAGCAGTTTATGGGGTCCCTACGAGCAGTACTTC.

The CDR3: CASSPGDRGKTDTQYF. CDR3 DNA sequence: TGTGCCAGCAGCCCCGGGGACAGGGGCAAAACAGATACGCAGTATTTT. The chain couples TRBV11-3 to TRBJ2-3, with 10 nucleotides matching TRBD1. CDR1 is SGHNT and CDR2 is YENEEA in the germline V gene. The V and J ends lost 5 bases and 3 bases, in that order; junction bases with no gene match: 8. The CDR3 covers 16 residues. Supplemented by reference TRBV11-3 and TRBJ2-3, the full variable domain reads EAGVVQSPRYKIIEKKQPVAFWCNPISGHNTLYWYLQNLGQGPELLIRYENEEAVDDSQLPKDRFSAERLKGVDSTLKIQPAELGDSAVYLCASSPGDRGKTDTQYFGPGTRLTVL.

The chain joins TRBV9 to TRBJ2-5; the D gene is possibly TRBD1 (5 bases). The V gene lost 0 bases and the J gene lost 5 bases, with 11 bases spanning the gap. CDR1 and CDR2 from the germline V gene are SGDLS and YYNGEE. This CDR3 is built from 14 residues. CDR3 region: CASSVGGLGETQYF. In DNA, the CDR3 is TGTGCCAGCAGCGTAGGGGGCTTAGGGGAGACCCAGTACTTC.

The V call is TRBV28, the J call TRBJ2-7, with a tentative D call TRBD1 (5 bases). V was trimmed by 5 bases and J by 2 bases, leaving 10 bases between them. The CDR3 totals 13 residues. CDR1 and CDR2 from the germline V gene are MDHEN and SYDVKM. Here the CDR3 reads CASSAGNTYEQYF. DNA of the CDR3: TGTGCCAGCAGTGCAGGGAACACCTACGAGCAGTACTTC.

This clone was seen a handful of times. As DNA, the CDR3 is TGTGCCAGCGAGGTTGACAACTACGAGCAGTACTTC. Translating it yields CASEVDNYEQYF. The rearrangement links TRBV2 to TRBJ2-7; no reliable D call. V lost 8 bases, J lost 3 bases, and 11 bases lay in between. This CDR3 has 12 residues. CDR1 and CDR2 from the germline V gene are SNHLY and FYNNEI.

This clone was recorded a few times. The chain carries TRBV4-1 and TRBJ2-7, with 7 nucleotides matching TRBD1. The V and J ends lost 4 bases and 2 bases, in that order; junction bases with no gene match: 5. Germline values: CDR1 MGHRA, CDR2 YSYEKL. The CDR3 is 14 amino acids. The CDR3 sequence is CASSLRTGTYEQYF. The CDR3 DNA sequence: TGCGCCAGCAGCCTCAGGACAGGAACCTACGAGCAGTACTTC.

This clone showed up just a few times. The V and J genes are TRBV9 and TRBJ2-7, with TRBD1 matching over 7 bases. The length of the CDR3 is 15 residues. Germline V gives CDR1 SGDLS, CDR2 YYNGEE. V was pared by 3 bases and J by 0 bases, with 6 bases of the junction left unmatched. CDR3 residues: CASSASTGSSYEQYF. The CDR3, as DNA: TGTGCCAGCAGCGCATCGACAGGGAGCTCCTACGAGCAGTACTTC. Filled out from reference TRBV9 and TRBJ2-7, the complete variable domain reads DSGVTQTPKHLITATGQRVTLRCSPRSGDLSVYWYQQSLDQGLQFLIQYYNGEERAKGNILERFSAQQFPDLHSELNLSSLELGDSALYFCASSASTGSSYEQYFGPGTRLTVT.

V and J are TRBV11-3 and TRBJ2-7; 7 nucleotides match TRBD1. CDR1 is SGHNT, CDR2 YENEEA, per germline. With V trimmed by 5 bases and J by 5 bases, 6 bases remained unmatched. The CDR3 is 13 residues long. In nucleotides, the CDR3 is TGTGCCAGCAGCGAAGGGACAGCTGACGAGCAGTACTTC. This encodes CASSEGTADEQYF.

V is TRBV6-6 and J is TRBJ1-4; TRBD1 agrees at 8 bases. V lost 6 bases and J lost 6; bases outside the gene matches: 6. The CDR3 consists of 14 residues. Germline V gene data show CDR1 as MNHNY and CDR2 as SVGAGI (reference sequence). CDR3 loop: CASRRTGIDEKLFF. The CDR3 DNA is TGTGCCAGCAGACGGACAGGGATCGATGAAAAACTGTTTTTT.